Each of the 32 T cell receptor beta chains below was sequenced from the same sample in a study of blood T cell repertoires in COVID-19. Assay: immunoSEQ multiplex PCR; the TCRdb copy retains only in-frame clones and omits some. The profile shows a few hundred thousand clones, just over 90% of them singletons. Input material: PBMCs or T cells enriched from blood (not recorded which). The receptors were gathered from a woman aged 35 to 49 who had been exposed to COVID-19.

The rearrangement joins TRBV29-1 to TRBJ1-1; D unclear. V gave up 6 bases and J gave up 3 bases, with 20 bases separating them. The V gene's germline CDR1 is SQVTM and CDR2 ANQGSEA. There are 15 residues in the CDR3. CDR3 nucleotides: TGCAGCGTCTACCCCCAGGTGGGCTATGACACTGAAGCTTTCTTT. Translation gives CSVYPQVGYDTEAFF. Supplemented by reference TRBV29-1 and TRBJ1-1, the full variable domain reads SAVISQKPSRDICQRGTSLTIQCQVDSQVTMMFWYRQQPGQSLTLIATANQGSEATYESGFVIDKFPISRPNLTFSTLTVSNMSPEDSSIYLCSVYPQVGYDTEAFFGQGTRLTVV.

This clone appeared a few times. At the DNA level, this CDR3 is encoded by other sequences in the same sample as well. The chain is built from TRBV10-3 and TRBJ1-2; possible D gene TRBD1, 6 bases. Looked up from germline, CDR1 is ENHRY and CDR2 is SYGVKD. Trimming left V 6 bases short and J 4 bases short, with 12 bases between. The CDR3 spans 13 residues. The CDR3 sequence: CAISPDSSYGYTF. CDR3 bases: TGTGCCATCAGCCCGGACAGCAGCTATGGCTACACCTTC.

This clone was observed a few times. The V call is TRBV7-9, the J call TRBJ1-6; D is undetermined. V lost 3 bases and J lost 7, with 16 bases in between. CDR3 length equals 16 residues. Per the germline V gene, CDR1 is SEHNR and CDR2 is FQNEAQ (reference sequence). The CDR3 nucleotides are TGTGCCAGCAGCTTCGGACCGGTCCGGGAGAATTCACCCCTCCACTTT. Amino acids: CASSFGPVRENSPLHF.

The chain carries TRBV3-1 (or the pseudogene TRBV3-2) and TRBJ2-7; weak D call: TRBD2 (6 bases). Trimming took off 4 bases at V and 3 bases at J, with 16 bases between the two ends. The germline gives CDR1 LGHDT, CDR2 YNNKEL (reference sequence). This CDR3 contains 15 residues. The CDR3 sequence is CASSRKPGLLYEQYF. DNA for the CDR3: TGTGCCAGCAGCCGCAAACCGGGACTCCTCTACGAGCAGTACTTC.

The V call is TRBV6-1, the J call TRBJ2-5, with 8 bases identical to TRBD1. The J segment lost 3 bases and the V segment lost 2 bases, leaving 8 bases of the junction unmatched. The CDR3 has 16 residues. Per germline, CDR1 MNHNS and CDR2 SASEGT. CDR3: CASSERQGAKKETQYF. CDR3 nucleotide sequence: TGTGCCAGCAGTGAACGGCAGGGGGCGAAGAAAGAGACCCAGTACTTC.

The chain joins TRBV7-8 to TRBJ2-2; 7 bases match TRBD2. Germline values: CDR1 SGHVS, CDR2 FQNEAQ. The CDR3 extends over 17 amino acids. Germline trimming cut 0 bases from V and 4 bases from J; bases unmatched to any gene: 8. This CDR3 is CASSLARRELVTGELFF. DNA of the CDR3: TGTGCCAGCAGCTTAGCGCGGCGGGAGTTGGTCACCGGGGAGCTGTTTTTT.

On this clone itself: One end of the junction varies from germline; a read error may be responsible. The CDR3 region has the DNA TGTGCCAGCAGCCCCTCAGGTCTTACGCCGGGGGATTTT. This codes for CASSPSGLTPGDF. J is TRBJ2-3 and V is TRBV7-2; D is perhaps TRBD2 (6 bases). CDR1 is SGHTA and CDR2 is FQGNSA in the germline V gene. The CDR3 is made up of 13 amino acids.

The chain couples TRBV9 to TRBJ1-4; D uncertain. The germline V gene has CDR1 SGDLS and CDR2 YYNGEE. Trimming removed 0 bases from V and 5 bases from J, with 11 bases in between. The length of the CDR3 is 15 residues. This chain's CDR3 is CASSVGGPQNEKLFF. CDR3 bases: TGTGCCAGCAGCGTAGGAGGGCCTCAGAATGAAAAACTGTTTTTT.

A remark on this clone: The sample carries other DNA sequences with the same CDR3. The genes are TRBV7-9 and TRBJ1-1; a possible D gene is TRBD1 (5 bases). CDR3 length: 14 residues. Germline-derived CDR1 and CDR2 are SEHNR and FQNEAQ (reference sequence). V dropped 1 base and J dropped 1 base, with 7 bases sitting between them. DNA of the CDR3: TGTGCCAGCAGCTTAGTTCAGGGGAACACTGAAGCTTTCTTT. This codes for CASSLVQGNTEAFF.

The V gene is TRBV7-9, the J gene TRBJ2-5; D not resolved. CDR3 length: 14 residues. The V end was cut by 3 bases, the J end by 2 bases, with 10 bases between. Germline CDR1 SEHNR, CDR2 FQNEAQ (reference sequence). CDR3 sequence reads: CASSFQLAQETQYF. The CDR3 DNA sequence: TGTGCCAGCAGCTTTCAACTTGCTCAAGAGACCCAGTACTTC.

The V gene is TRBV4-3, the J gene TRBJ1-1; maybe TRBD1 (6 bases). The CDR3 extends over 16 amino acids. V was clipped by 4 bases and J by 6 bases, with 21 bases between them. From germline, CDR1 is LGHNA and CDR2 YSLEER. The CDR3 DNA reads TGCGCCAGCAGCCCCACCTCAACAGGGTTTGGCCCTGAAGCTTTCTTT. Encoded protein: CASSPTSTGFGPEAFF.

The chain couples TRBV27 to TRBJ1-4, with D perhaps matching TRBD1 (6 bases). The CDR3 consists of 15 residues. V shed 6 bases and J shed 4 bases, with 15 bases lying between them. Germline CDR1 is MNHEY and CDR2 is SMNVEV (reference sequence). The CDR3 here is CASSHSRGINEKLFF. CDR3 DNA sequence: TGTGCCAGCAGCCACTCCAGGGGAATTAATGAAAAACTGTTTTTT. Based on the CDR3 plus reference TRBV27 and TRBJ1-4, the full variable domain is EAQVTQNPRYLITVTGKKLTVTCSQNMNHEYMSWYRQDPGLGLRQIYYSMNVEVTDKGDVPEGYKVSRKEKRNFPLILESPSPNQTSLYFCASSHSRGINEKLFFGSGTQLSVL.

For this clone: It may be a read error: a sequence one base away is much more abundant. V usage is TRBV9 and J usage is TRBJ2-5; D unresolved. Germline assignment: CDR1 SGDLS and CDR2 YYNGEE. V gave up 3 bases and J gave up 5 bases, with 5 bases separating them. The CDR3 is made up of 11 amino acids. In DNA form, the CDR3 reads TGTGCCAGCAGCGCCGGGGAGACCCAGTACTTC. It translates to CASSAGETQYF.

This chain links TRBV5-4 with TRBJ1-2; 9 nucleotides line up with TRBD1. CDR3 length: 13 residues. Germline CDR1 is SGHNT and CDR2 is YYREEE (reference sequence). Trimming at V came to 5 bases and at J to 8 bases, leaving 7 bases not matched to a gene. The CDR3 protein is CASSSQGALGYTF. The CDR3 coding sequence is TGTGCCAGCAGTTCACAGGGGGCGCTAGGCTACACCTTC.

With respect to this clone: One junction end disagrees with the germline gene, perhaps due to a read error. J is TRBJ1-3 and V is TRBV27; no firm D call. The length of the CDR3 is 14 residues. The germline V gene has CDR1 MNHEY and CDR2 SMNVEV (reference sequence). The CDR3 loop is CASSLSNSGNTIYF. The DNA for the CDR3 is TGTGCCAGCAGTCTATCCAACTCTGGAAACACCATATATTTT.

The rearrangement links TRBV6-5 to TRBJ2-5; unclear D gene. The CDR3 runs 13 residues. Germline V gene data show CDR1 as MNHEY and CDR2 as SVGAGI. V was clipped by 5 bases and J by 0 bases, with 7 bases between them. The CDR3: CASSPLYQETQYF. CDR3 DNA sequence: TGTGCCAGCAGTCCCCTGTACCAAGAGACCCAGTACTTC.

V and J are TRBV19 and TRBJ2-7, with 9 bases that match TRBD1. This CDR3 region has 14 residues. The ends lost 3 bases at V and 3 bases at J; junction bases unmatched: 3. Germline V gene lookup returns CDR1 LNHDA and CDR2 SQIVND (reference sequence). CDR3 region: CASSMPGQGYEQYF. CDR3 nucleotides: TGTGCCAGTAGTATGCCGGGACAGGGCTACGAGCAGTACTTC.

The chain couples TRBV19 to TRBJ1-3; 9 positions agree with TRBD1. The CDR3 extends over 14 amino acids. V gave up 6 bases and J gave up 5 bases; unmatched junction bases: 5. Per the germline V gene, CDR1 is LNHDA and CDR2 is SQIVND (reference sequence). CDR3 protein: CASRGTGNRNTIYF. CDR3 coding DNA: TGTGCCAGTAGAGGGACAGGGAATAGAAACACCATATATTTT.

The chain has TRBV25-1 and TRBJ1-2, with D possibly matching TRBD1 (6 bases). The germline V and J ends were trimmed by 2 bases and 4 bases, with 8 bases remaining between them. The CDR3 loop spans 13 amino acids. Germline V gene sequence: CDR1 MGHDK, CDR2 SYGVNS. CDR3 in DNA: TGTGCCAGCAGTGAAGGACAGCGCTATGGCTACACCTTC. This sequence encodes CASSEGQRYGYTF.

The V gene is TRBV7-9, the J gene TRBJ1-5; D gene uncertain. Germline V gene lookup returns CDR1 SEHNR and CDR2 FQNEAQ (reference sequence). Trimming removed 6 bases at V and 0 bases at J, with 21 bases between. The CDR3 contains 18 residues. The CDR3 region is CASRSRVAPGGSNQPQHF. In nucleotides, the CDR3 is TGTGCCAGCAGAAGTCGAGTGGCCCCGGGAGGTAGCAATCAGCCCCAGCATTTT.

The chain carries TRBV6-5 and TRBJ1-2; 8 bases match TRBD1. Germline V gene sequence: CDR1 MNHEY, CDR2 SVGAGI. V lost 2 bases, J lost 6 bases, and 8 bases stayed unmatched. The CDR3 has 15 amino acids. CDR3 nucleotides: TGTGCCAGCAGTTACGCAGGGGGCGGGTTTAATGGCTACACCTTC. It specifies CASSYAGGGFNGYTF.

V is TRBV5-1 and J is TRBJ2-5, with TRBD1 matching over 7 bases. CDR1 SGHRS and CDR2 YFSETQ come from the germline V gene. This CDR3 contains 16 residues. V gave up 0 bases and J gave up 1 base; unmatched junction bases: 6. The CDR3 loop reads CASSLVPTGIQETQYF. Written as DNA, the CDR3 is TGCGCCAGCAGCTTGGTCCCGACAGGGATCCAAGAGACCCAGTACTTC.

This chain joins TRBV11-2 and TRBJ2-2, with a possible D match to TRBD2 (7 bases). This CDR3 comprises 18 residues. Trimming removed 0 bases at V and 2 bases at J, with 16 bases between. Germline-derived CDR1 and CDR2 are SGHAT and FQNNGV. The CDR3 here is CASSLEGSRGGNTGELFF. CDR3 bases: TGTGCCAGCAGCTTAGAGGGGTCGAGGGGGGGTAACACCGGGGAGCTGTTTTTT.

This sequence joins TRBV19 and TRBJ2-7, with TRBD2 matching 12 bases. With 4 bases clipped from V and 2 bases from J, the junction kept 6 bases outside the gene matches. CDR3 length equals 16 residues. Germline V gene lookup returns CDR1 LNHDA and CDR2 SQIVND (reference sequence). CDR3 loop: CASSKGLAGPTYEQYF. The CDR3 DNA follows: TGTGCCAGTAGTAAAGGACTAGCGGGACCCACCTACGAGCAGTACTTC.

This clone occurred once. This sequence joins TRBV30 and TRBJ2-3; 8 bases fit TRBD1. V lost 0 bases, J lost 2 bases, and 7 bases stayed unmatched. In germline, CDR1 is GTSNPN, CDR2 SVGIG (reference sequence). The CDR3 totals 16 residues. CDR3 protein: CAWSVGDRLYTDTQYF. In nucleotides, the CDR3 is TGTGCCTGGAGTGTAGGGGACAGGCTTTACACAGATACGCAGTATTTT.

This clone showed up just once. The chain recombines TRBV28 with TRBJ1-1, with D perhaps matching TRBD1 (5 bases). The CDR3 has 16 amino acids. Germline CDR1 reads MDHEN; CDR2 reads SYDVKM. Trimming took 6 bases from V and 1 from J, leaving 18 bases between them. The CDR3 nucleotides read TGTGCCAGCAGCCCCTGGGTTGGGGCTGGGAACACTGAAGCTTTCTTT. This sequence encodes CASSPWVGAGNTEAFF.

This rearrangement joins TRBV7-9 to TRBJ1-6, with D possibly TRBD1 on 6 matching bases. This CDR3 is 16 amino acids long. Germline CDR1 is SEHNR and CDR2 is FQNEAQ (reference sequence). V lost 2 bases to trimming and J lost 6 bases, with 14 bases between them. The DNA of the CDR3 is TGTGCCAGCAGCTTATCTATCGGGACACTTAATTCACCCCTCCACTTT. Amino acids: CASSLSIGTLNSPLHF.

This clone was detected once. The rearrangement links TRBV7-8 to TRBJ1-6; D unresolved. CDR1 is SGHVS and CDR2 is FQNEAQ in the germline V gene. The CDR3 runs to 13 residues. The germline V and J ends were trimmed by 5 bases and 9 bases, with 11 bases remaining between them. This CDR3 reads CASSPKRASPLHF. In DNA form, the CDR3 reads TGTGCCAGCAGCCCCAAAAGAGCTTCACCCCTCCACTTT.

In nucleotides, the CDR3 is TGTGCCAGAAGCCTCCGGACAGATACGCAGTATTTT. Its translation is CARSLRTDTQYF. The chain links TRBV5-3 to TRBJ2-3; D not certain. TRBV5-3 counts as an open reading frame of uncertain function. The CDR3 runs 12 residues. Trimming cost V 4 bases and J 3 bases, with 6 bases left between them.

The chain combines TRBV7-9 with TRBJ1-5; D call uncertain. Germline CDR1 and CDR2: SEHNR and FQNEAQ (reference sequence). V was pared by 4 bases and J by 5 bases, with 12 bases between. This CDR3 comprises 14 residues. The CDR3 region is CASSSPGFDQPQHF. The CDR3 coding sequence is TGTGCCAGCAGCTCCCCGGGGTTCGATCAGCCCCAGCATTTT.

The J gene is TRBJ2-5, the V gene TRBV30, with 12 bases fitting TRBD2. V was pared by 0 bases and J by 5 bases, with 10 bases of the junction left unmatched. The germline CDR1 and CDR2 sequences are GTSNPN and SVGIG (reference sequence). The CDR3 has 17 amino acids. CDR3 residues: CAWSVRSSGRGLETQYF. The CDR3 DNA reads TGTGCCTGGAGTGTACGGTCTAGCGGGAGGGGATTGGAGACCCAGTACTTC.

This rearrangement joins TRBV2 to TRBJ1-1; weak D call: TRBD1 (6 bases). The V gene's germline CDR1 is SNHLY and CDR2 FYNNEI. V lost 7 bases and J lost 11, with 14 bases in between. The CDR3 runs 11 residues. The CDR3 region is CASTRGAHAFF. In DNA, the CDR3 is TGTGCCAGCACCCGGGGGGCCCATGCTTTCTTT.